The present entry profiles one TCR beta chain with its context. This entry belongs to a study of blood T cell repertoires in COVID-19. The CDR3 sequence is 13 residues long. The V gene's germline CDR1 is SGDLS and CDR2 YYNGEE. Trimming stripped 4 bases from V and 12 bases from J, with 17 bases between. In the original processing: Counts of nucleated cells, estimated from reference gene primer amplification, were obtained. This table comes from immunoSEQ multiplex PCR, and its TCRdb copy is limited to in-frame clones, with some not included. That table is the source of V, J and clone size, and D and trimming were worked out from the DNA. The repertoire holds approximately 210,000 clones, with 86% as singletons.

V gene TRBV9 combines with J gene TRBJ2-1; a possible D gene is TRBD2 (5 bases). The clonotype was recovered from a man aged 25 to 40 who had recovered from COVID-19. Sequenced input: peripheral blood. Here the CDR3 reads CASSQSGTGWQFF. CDR3 in DNA: TGTGCCAGCAGCCAATCAGGTACGGGGTGGCAGTTCTTC.